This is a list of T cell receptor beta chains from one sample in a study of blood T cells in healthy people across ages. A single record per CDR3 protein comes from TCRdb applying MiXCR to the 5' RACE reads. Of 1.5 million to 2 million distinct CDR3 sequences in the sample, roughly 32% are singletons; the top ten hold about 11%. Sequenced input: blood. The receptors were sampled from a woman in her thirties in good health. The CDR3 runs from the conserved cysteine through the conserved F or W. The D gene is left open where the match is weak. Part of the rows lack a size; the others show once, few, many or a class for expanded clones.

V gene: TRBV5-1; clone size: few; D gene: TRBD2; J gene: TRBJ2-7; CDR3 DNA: TGCGCCAGCAGCTTGGCCGGCGGGAGGGCCCACGAGCAGTACTTC; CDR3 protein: CASSLAGGRAHEQYF
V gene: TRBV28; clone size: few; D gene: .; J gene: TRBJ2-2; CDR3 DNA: TGTGCCAGCAGTTTGCGACACACCGGGGAGCTGTTTTTT; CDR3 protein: CASSLRHTGELFF
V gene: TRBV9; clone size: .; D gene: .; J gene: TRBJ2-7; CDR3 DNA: TGTGCCAGCAGCGTCGACGGGACTCTATCGGAAGAGCAGTACTTC; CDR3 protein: CASSVDGTLSEEQYF
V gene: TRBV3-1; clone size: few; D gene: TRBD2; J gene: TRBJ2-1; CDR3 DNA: TGTGCCAGCAGCCCGAGGACTAGCGGGGGGTTCAATGAGCAGTTCTTC; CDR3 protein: CASSPRTSGGFNEQFF
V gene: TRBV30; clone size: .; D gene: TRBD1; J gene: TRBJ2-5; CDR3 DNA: TGTGCCTGGGGCGGCCTTGACAGGGGCAAGACCCAGTACTTC; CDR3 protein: CAWGGLDRGKTQYF
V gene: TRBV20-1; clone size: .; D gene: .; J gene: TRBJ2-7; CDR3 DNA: TGCAGTGCTAGAGAAGGGTCTTCCGAAGGCGAGCAGTACTTC; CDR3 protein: CSAREGSSEGEQYF
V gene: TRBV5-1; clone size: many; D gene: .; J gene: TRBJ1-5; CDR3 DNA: TGCGCCAGCAGCTTGGAAGTGGACCAGCCCCAGCATTTT; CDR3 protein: CASSLEVDQPQHF
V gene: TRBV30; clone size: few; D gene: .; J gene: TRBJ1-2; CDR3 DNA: TGTGCCTGGATGATTGATAACTATGGCTACACCTTC; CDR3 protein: CAWMIDNYGYTF
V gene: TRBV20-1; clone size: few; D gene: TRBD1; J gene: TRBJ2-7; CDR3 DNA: TGCAGTGCTAGCCGCCCCGGGACAGGAGCCTACGAGCAGTACTTC; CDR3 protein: CSASRPGTGAYEQYF
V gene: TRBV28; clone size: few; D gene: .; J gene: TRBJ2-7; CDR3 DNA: TGTGCCAGCAGTACAGAGAGGCGGCAGTCCTACGAGCAGTACTTC; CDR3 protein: CASSTERRQSYEQYF
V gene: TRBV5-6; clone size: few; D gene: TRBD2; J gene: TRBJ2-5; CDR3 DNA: TGTGCCAGCAGCTTCTACCCGACTAGCCGTGGGACCCAGTACTTC; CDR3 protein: CASSFYPTSRGTQYF
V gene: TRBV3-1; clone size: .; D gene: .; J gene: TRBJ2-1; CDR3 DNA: TGTGCCAGCAGCCCCCTAGGGAACAATGAGCAGTTCTTC; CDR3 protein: CASSPLGNNEQFF
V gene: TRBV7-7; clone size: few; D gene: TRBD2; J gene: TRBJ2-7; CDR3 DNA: TGTGCCAGCAGCTCCTGGACTAGCGGGGACCTCTCCTACGAGCAGTACTTC; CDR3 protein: CASSSWTSGDLSYEQYF
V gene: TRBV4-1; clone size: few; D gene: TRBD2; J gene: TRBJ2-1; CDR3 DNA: TGCGCCAGCAGCCGCGTAGCGGGAGGCGATTCCTACAATGAGCAGTTCTTC; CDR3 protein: CASSRVAGGDSYNEQFF
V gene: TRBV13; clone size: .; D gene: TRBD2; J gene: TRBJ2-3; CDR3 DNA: TGTGCCAGCAGCCCCTCCGGACTAGCTTCAGATACGCAGTATTTT; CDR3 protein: CASSPSGLASDTQYF
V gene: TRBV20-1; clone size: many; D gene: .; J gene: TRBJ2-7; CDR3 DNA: TGCAGTGCTGTTACTAGTGGGACCGAGCAGTACTTC; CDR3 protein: CSAVTSGTEQYF
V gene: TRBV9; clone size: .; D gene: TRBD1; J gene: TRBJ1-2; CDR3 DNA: TGTGCCAGCAGCCCCTCACAGGGGGGTGGCTATGGCTACACCTTC; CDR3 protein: CASSPSQGGGYGYTF
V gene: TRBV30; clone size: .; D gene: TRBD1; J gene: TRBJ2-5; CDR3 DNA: TGTGCCTGGATGGGACAGGAAGAGACCCAGTACTTC; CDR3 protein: CAWMGQEETQYF
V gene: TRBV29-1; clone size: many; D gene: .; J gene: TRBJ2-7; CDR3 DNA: TGCAGCGTAGAACGTCCCGGGATAAGTGGGGAGCAGTACTTC; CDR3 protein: CSVERPGISGEQYF
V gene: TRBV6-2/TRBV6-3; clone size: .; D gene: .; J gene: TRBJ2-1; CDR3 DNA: TGTGCCAGTAAACTGGGACACCCCAATGAGCAGTTCTTC; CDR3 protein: CASKLGHPNEQFF
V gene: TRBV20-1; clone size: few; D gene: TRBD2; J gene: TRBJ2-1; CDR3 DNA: TGCAGTGCTAGGGCGGCCGAGCGGGAGGGGAATGAGCAGTTCTTC; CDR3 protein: CSARAAEREGNEQFF
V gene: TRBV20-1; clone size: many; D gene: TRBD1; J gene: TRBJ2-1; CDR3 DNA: TGCAGCCAGGGGGAATCCCATGAGCAGTTCTTC; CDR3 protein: CSQGESHEQFF
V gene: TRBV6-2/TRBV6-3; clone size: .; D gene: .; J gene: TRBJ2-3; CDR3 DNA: TGTGCCAGCAGTTACCTGGAAAACACAGATGCGCAGTATTTT; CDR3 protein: CASSYLENTDAQYF
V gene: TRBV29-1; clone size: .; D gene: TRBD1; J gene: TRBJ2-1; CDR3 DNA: TGCAGCGATACAGGGGGCGCGGGTGGTGAGCAGTTCTTC; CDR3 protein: CSDTGGAGGEQFF
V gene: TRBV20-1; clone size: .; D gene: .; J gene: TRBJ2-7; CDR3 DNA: TGCAGTGCTAGTTACGTGGGAGTGTCCTACGAGCAGTACTTC; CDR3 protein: CSASYVGVSYEQYF
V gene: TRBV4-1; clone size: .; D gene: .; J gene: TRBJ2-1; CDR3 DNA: TGCGCCAGCAGCCAAGACCCTTCCAGGCGTGAGCAGTTCTTC; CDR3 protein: CASSQDPSRREQFF
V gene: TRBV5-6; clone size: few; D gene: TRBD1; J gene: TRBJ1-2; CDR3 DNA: TGTGCCAGCAGCTCTTACCCCGGGACAGCGAACTATGGCTACACCTTC; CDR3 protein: CASSSYPGTANYGYTF
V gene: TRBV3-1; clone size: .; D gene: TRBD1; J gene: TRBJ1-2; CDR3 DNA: TGTGCCAGCAGCCAAGAGGGACAGGGGGCGAGTGGCTGCACCTTC; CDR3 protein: CASSQEGQGASGCTF
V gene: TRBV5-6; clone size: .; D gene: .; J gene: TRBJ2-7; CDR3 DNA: TGTGCCAGCAGCTTGCCGGGGGCCGAAGTAAACGAGCAGTACTTC; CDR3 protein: CASSLPGAEVNEQYF
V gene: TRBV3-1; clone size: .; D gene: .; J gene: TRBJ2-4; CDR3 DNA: TGTGCCAGCAGCATGAAAAACATTCAGTACTTC; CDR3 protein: CASSMKNIQYF
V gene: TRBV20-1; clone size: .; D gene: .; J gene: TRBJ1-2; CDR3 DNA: TGCAGTGCTAGGGGGGCAGGGGCTAACTATGGCTACACCTTC; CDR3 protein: CSARGAGANYGYTF
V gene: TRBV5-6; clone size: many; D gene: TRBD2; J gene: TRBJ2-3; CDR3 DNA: TGTGCCAGCAGCTTTGGACTAGCGGGGCGCACAGATACGCAGTATTTT; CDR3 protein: CASSFGLAGRTDTQYF
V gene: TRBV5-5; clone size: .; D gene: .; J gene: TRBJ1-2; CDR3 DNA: TGTGCCAGCAGCTTGTTGCAGGGTGCTAACTATGGCTACACCTTC; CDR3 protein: CASSLLQGANYGYTF
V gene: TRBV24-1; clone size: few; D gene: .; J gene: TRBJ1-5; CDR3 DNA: TGTGCCACCAGTGATTCCCTGGTCGTCGGGGAGAGCAATCAGCCCCAGCATTTT; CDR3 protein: CATSDSLVVGESNQPQHF
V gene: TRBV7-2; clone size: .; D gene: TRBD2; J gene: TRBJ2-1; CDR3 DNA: TGTGTCACCGCGGGACTAGCGGGAGCCAACGGGGGCTACAATGAGCAGTTCTTC; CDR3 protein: CVTAGLAGANGGYNEQFF
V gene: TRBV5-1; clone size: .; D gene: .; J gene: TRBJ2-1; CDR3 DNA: TGCGCCAGCAGCCCGGGGGAGATACCCTACAATGAGCAGTTCTTC; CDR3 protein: CASSPGEIPYNEQFF
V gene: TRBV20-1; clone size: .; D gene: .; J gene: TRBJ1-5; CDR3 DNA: TGCAGTGCTAGCGGACGAATTAGCAATCAGCCCCAGCATTTT; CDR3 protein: CSASGRISNQPQHF
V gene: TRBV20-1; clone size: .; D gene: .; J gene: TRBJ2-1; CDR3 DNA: TGCAGTGCTAGAGATCTAAAGCGACCCCCCAGGGATGAGCAGTTCTTC; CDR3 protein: CSARDLKRPPRDEQFF
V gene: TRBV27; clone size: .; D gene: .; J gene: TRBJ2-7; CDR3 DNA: TGTGCCAGCATTCCATACGGGAGAATTACACACTACGAGCAGTACTTC; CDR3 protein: CASIPYGRITHYEQYF
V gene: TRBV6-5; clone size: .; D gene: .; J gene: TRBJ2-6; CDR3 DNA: TGTGCCAGCAGTGTTGGAGAAGGGGCCAACGTCCTGACTTTC; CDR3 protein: CASSVGEGANVLTF
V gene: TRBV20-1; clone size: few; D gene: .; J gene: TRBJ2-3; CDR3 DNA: TGCAGTGCTAGTACAAAGACGGGATACACAGATACGCAGTATTTT; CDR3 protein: CSASTKTGYTDTQYF
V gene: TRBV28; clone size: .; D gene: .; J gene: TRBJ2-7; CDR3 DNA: TGTGCCAGCAGCCGGACCCGAGGGGTAACGTTTCTCTACGAGCAGTACTTC; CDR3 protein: CASSRTRGVTFLYEQYF
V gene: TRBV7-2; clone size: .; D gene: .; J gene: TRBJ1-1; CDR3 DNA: TGTGCCAGCAGCCGTGACTGGGCCACTGAAGCTTTCTTT; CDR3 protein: CASSRDWATEAFF
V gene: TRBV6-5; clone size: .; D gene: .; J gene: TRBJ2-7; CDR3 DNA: TGTGCCAGCAGTTACTCAACCGGAGAAAAGGAATACGAGCAGTACTTC; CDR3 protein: CASSYSTGEKEYEQYF
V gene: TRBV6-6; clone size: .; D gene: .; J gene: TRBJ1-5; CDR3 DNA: TGTGCCAGCAGTAACCGGGAGAGGAATAGCAATCAGCCCCAGCATTTT; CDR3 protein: CASSNRERNSNQPQHF
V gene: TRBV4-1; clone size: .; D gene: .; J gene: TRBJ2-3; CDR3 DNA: TGCGCCAGCAGTGTCTTTTCCCACACAGATACGCAGTATTTT; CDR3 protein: CASSVFSHTDTQYF
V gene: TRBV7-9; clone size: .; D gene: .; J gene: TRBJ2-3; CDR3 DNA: TGTACCAGCAGCTTAGGCCAGGGCGGCACAGATACGCAGTATTTT; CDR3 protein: CTSSLGQGGTDTQYF
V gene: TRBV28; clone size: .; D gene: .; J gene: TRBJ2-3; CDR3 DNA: TGTGCCAGCAGATTAGGACAAAAGACTAGCACAGATACGCAGTATTTT; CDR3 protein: CASRLGQKTSTDTQYF
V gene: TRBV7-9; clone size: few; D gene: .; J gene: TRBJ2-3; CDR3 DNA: TGTGCCAGCAGCTTGACAACTTCACGGGGGGCAGGAGCAGATACGCAGTATTTT; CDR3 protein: CASSLTTSRGAGADTQYF
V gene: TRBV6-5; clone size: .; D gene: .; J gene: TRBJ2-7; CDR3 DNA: TGTGCCAGCAGCCAATACAGGGATGGTGCGGGCGAGCAGTACTTC; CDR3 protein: CASSQYRDGAGEQYF
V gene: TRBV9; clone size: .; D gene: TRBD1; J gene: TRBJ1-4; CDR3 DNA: TGTGCCAGCAGCGTCCAGGGGGCTATTAATGAAAAACTGTTTTTT; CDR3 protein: CASSVQGAINEKLFF
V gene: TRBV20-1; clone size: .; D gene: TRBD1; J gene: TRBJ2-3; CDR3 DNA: TGCAGTGCTCAGAGCCGGGACAGAGGCACAGATACGCAGTATTTT; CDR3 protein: CSAQSRDRGTDTQYF
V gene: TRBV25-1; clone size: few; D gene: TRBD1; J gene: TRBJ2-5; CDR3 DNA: TGTGCCAGCAGTGAATATACTCAGGGGGACGGAGAGACCCAGTACTTC; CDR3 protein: CASSEYTQGDGETQYF